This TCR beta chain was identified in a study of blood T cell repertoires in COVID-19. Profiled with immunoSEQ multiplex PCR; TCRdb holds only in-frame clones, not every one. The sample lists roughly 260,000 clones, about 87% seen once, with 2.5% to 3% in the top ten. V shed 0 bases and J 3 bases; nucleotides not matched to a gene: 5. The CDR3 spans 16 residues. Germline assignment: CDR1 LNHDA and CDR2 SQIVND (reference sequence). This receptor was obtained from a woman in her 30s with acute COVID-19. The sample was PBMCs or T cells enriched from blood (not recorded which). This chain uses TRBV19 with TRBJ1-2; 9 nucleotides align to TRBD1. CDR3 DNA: TGTGCCAGTAGTATAGAACGCCGGACAGGGGACTATGGCTACACCTTC. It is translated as CASSIERRTGDYGYTF.